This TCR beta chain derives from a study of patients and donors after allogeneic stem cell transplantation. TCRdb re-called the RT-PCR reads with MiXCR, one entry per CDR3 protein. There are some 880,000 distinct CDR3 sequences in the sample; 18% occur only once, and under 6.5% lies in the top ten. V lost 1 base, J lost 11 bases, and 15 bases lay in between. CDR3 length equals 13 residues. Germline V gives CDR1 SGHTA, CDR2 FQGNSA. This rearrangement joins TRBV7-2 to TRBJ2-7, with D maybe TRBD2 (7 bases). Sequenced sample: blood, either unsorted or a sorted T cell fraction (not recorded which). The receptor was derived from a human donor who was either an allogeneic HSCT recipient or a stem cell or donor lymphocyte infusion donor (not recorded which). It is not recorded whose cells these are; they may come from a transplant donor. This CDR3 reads CASSLGGGQPEYF. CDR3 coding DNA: TGTGCCAGCAGCTTAGGGGGGGGGCAGCCGGAGTACTTC.